This T cell receptor (beta chain) was retrieved from a study of T-cell reconstitution after alpha-beta-depleted transplantation in children. V was pared by 5 bases and J by 6 bases, with 11 bases between. Germline-derived CDR1 and CDR2 are KGHSH and LQKENI. The CDR3 extends over 13 amino acids. The TCRbeta library was prepared with unique molecular identifiers. TCRdb analysed the PCR reads with MiXCR anew, one entry per CDR3 protein. The table has approximately 430,000 distinct CDR3 sequences, around 15% seen once. The source of this sequence is a boy under three years old who had a stem cell transplant for Wiskott-Aldrich syndrome, so the T cells may come from the graft donor. This chain links TRBV18 with TRBJ2-1, with a possible D match to TRBD2 (6 bases). Here the sequenced sample was PBMCs, mostly from graft donor cells, taken 360 days after TCRalphabeta/CD19-depleted stem cell transplant. The CDR3, as DNA: TGTGCCAGCTCAAGGGACTGGACCAATGAGCAGTTCTTC. Translated: CASSRDWTNEQFF.